These 28 T cell receptor beta chains share one sample of origin, sequenced in a study of T cells in tumors after PD-1 blockade. The repertoire was sequenced with immunoSEQ multiplex PCR; TCRdb's copy has only in-frame clones and lacks some. This sample has roughly 59,000 clones, with roughly 77% found just once. Source: PBMCs, taken before anti-PD-1 treatment. Receptor source: a human donor with basal cell carcinoma.

V and J are TRBV18 and TRBJ2-7, with TRBD1 matching over 8 bases. Germline V gives CDR1 KGHSH, CDR2 LQKENI. The V and J ends lost 2 bases and 2 bases, in that order; junction bases with no gene match: 2. There are 14 residues in the CDR3. Here the CDR3 DNA reads TGTGCCAGCTCACCAAGGACAGGGACCTACGAGCAGTACTTC. Translation gives CASSPRTGTYEQYF.

The V call is TRBV18, the J call TRBJ1-1; D uncertain. Germline lookup yields CDR1 KGHSH and CDR2 LQKENI. Deletions cut 6 bases from V and 5 bases from J, with 22 bases between. CDR3 length equals 16 residues. The CDR3 protein is CASSAATGSGSTEAFF. The DNA for the CDR3 is TGTGCCAGCTCCGCGGCCACGGGGTCTGGGTCGACTGAAGCTTTCTTT.

The chain is built from TRBV3-1 (or the pseudogene TRBV3-2) and TRBJ2-5; the D is unclear. The CDR3 consists of 14 residues. Trimming shortened V by 4 bases and J by 4 bases, and 13 bases separated the two germline ends. Germline loops: CDR1 LGHDT, CDR2 YNNKEL (reference sequence). DNA of the CDR3: TGTGCCAGCAGCCCCCTAAGAAGCGCAGAGACCCAGTACTTC. Translation: CASSPLRSAETQYF.

The chain carries TRBV18 and TRBJ2-3; D perhaps matches TRBD1 (6 bases). The CDR3 has 13 residues. The germline CDR1 and CDR2 sequences are KGHSH and LQKENI. V lost 5 bases to trimming and J lost 1 base, with 7 bases between them. The CDR3 region is CASSAGGTDTQYF. The DNA of the CDR3 is TGTGCCAGCTCAGCAGGGGGCACAGATACGCAGTATTTT.

The chain has TRBV2 and TRBJ2-3; 9 nucleotides align to TRBD2. CDR1 and CDR2 (germline): SNHLY, FYNNEI. V shed 6 bases, J shed 0 bases, and the junction held 7 bases outside the gene matches. This CDR3 spans 16 amino acids. The DNA for the CDR3 is TGTGCCAGCAGCCTAAGCGGGGGGCCTAGCACAGATACGCAGTATTTT. Translated: CASSLSGGPSTDTQYF.

The table lists this clone with a count of one. This chain connects TRBV6-2 or TRBV6-3 to TRBJ2-1, with 8 bases identical to TRBD2. The CDR3 covers 13 residues. Germline CDR1 MNHEY, CDR2 SVGEGT. Trimming took 5 bases from V and 7 from J; bases not matched to a gene: 4. The CDR3: CASSPGLGNEQFF. Here the CDR3 DNA reads TGTGCCAGCAGTCCGGGACTAGGAAATGAGCAGTTCTTC.

This clone was observed a handful of times. The chain is built from TRBV19 and TRBJ1-5; D uncertain. The CDR3 covers 15 residues. Germline V CDR1 and CDR2: LNHDA, SQIVND (reference sequence). The V end was cut by 7 bases, the J end by 1 base, with 14 bases between. In DNA form, the CDR3 reads TGTGCCAGTACATTCAACGGACGGAGCAATCAGCCCCAGCATTTT. This gives the protein CASTFNGRSNQPQHF.

The gene calls are TRBV18 and TRBJ1-5; no firm D call. Germline values: CDR1 KGHSH, CDR2 LQKENI. V dropped 5 bases and J dropped 1 base, with 6 bases sitting between them. The CDR3 contains 13 residues. The CDR3 loop is CASSADSNQPQHF. The CDR3 DNA reads TGTGCCAGCTCAGCTGACAGCAATCAGCCCCAGCATTTT.

CDR3 DNA: TGTGCCAGCAGTTACGAAACACCGAACACTGAAGCTTTCTTT. Translation: CASSYETPNTEAFF. The chain uses TRBV6-6 and TRBJ1-1; D is ambiguous. V dropped 2 bases and J dropped 1 base, with 8 bases sitting between them. The V gene's germline CDR1 is MNHNY and CDR2 SVGAGI (reference sequence). The CDR3 totals 14 residues.

This clone appeared once. The V gene is TRBV5-1, the J gene TRBJ1-2; D not resolved. The CDR3 extends over 15 amino acids. V lost 0 bases, J lost 4 bases, and 13 bases lay in between. Germline V gene lookup returns CDR1 SGHRS and CDR2 YFSETQ. The CDR3 DNA sequence: TGCGCCAGCAGCTTGGCCTTAGTGGGGTCCTATGGCTACACCTTC. Protein product: CASSLALVGSYGYTF.

This clone has a handful of counts. V gene TRBV5-1 combines with J gene TRBJ2-7; D is possibly TRBD1 (6 bases). V lost 5 bases to trimming and J lost 5 bases, with 8 bases between them. The CDR3 loop spans 11 amino acids. Germline V lookup: CDR1 SGHRS, CDR2 YFSETQ. CDR3 residues: CASSPGDEQYF. The CDR3 nucleotides read TGCGCCAGCAGTCCAGGGGACGAGCAGTACTTC.

This chain joins TRBV5-4 and TRBJ2-3; 7 bases align to TRBD2. Germline V gives CDR1 SGHNT, CDR2 YYREEE (reference sequence). Trimming took 0 bases from V and 7 from J; bases not matched to a gene: 8. CDR3 length: 15 residues. DNA of the CDR3: TGTGCCAGCAGCTTGGATGGGGGGGGGAAGCATACGCAGTATTTT. Translating gives CASSLDGGGKHTQYF. Using reference TRBV5-4 and TRBJ2-3 for the parts outside the CDR3, the full variable domain is ETGVTQSPTHLIKTRGQQVTLRCSSQSGHNTVSWYQQALGQGPQFIFQYYREEENGRGNFPPRFSGLQFPNYSSELNVNALELDDSALYLCASSLDGGGKHTQYFGPGTRLTVL.

This rearrangement joins TRBV14 to TRBJ2-5; the match to TRBD1 covers 12 bases. In germline, CDR1 is SGHDN, CDR2 FVKESK. Trimming at V came to 3 bases and at J to 5 bases, leaving 10 bases not matched to a gene. CDR3 size: 17 residues. CDR3 sequence (DNA): TGTGCCAGCAGCCAGATGGCGGGACAGGGGGCTCGGGAGACCCAGTACTTC. Its protein product is CASSQMAGQGARETQYF.

This chain connects TRBV10-1 to TRBJ1-1; D ambiguous. The CDR3 loop spans 13 amino acids. CDR1 WNHNN and CDR2 SYGVQD come from the germline V gene (reference sequence). V was pared by 4 bases and J by 1 base, with 7 bases between. The CDR3 protein is CASSVNRNTEAFF. The CDR3 DNA reads as TGCGCCAGCAGTGTGAACAGGAACACTGAAGCTTTCTTT.

The V gene is TRBV6-2 or TRBV6-3, the J gene TRBJ2-3; unclear D gene. The CDR3 is 12 residues long. The V gene lost 1 base and the J gene lost 5 bases, with 4 bases spanning the gap. The germline V gene has CDR1 MNHEY and CDR2 SVGEGT. The CDR3 region is CASSYWGDTQYF. The CDR3 DNA reads TGTGCCAGCAGTTACTGGGGAGATACGCAGTATTTT.

The chain carries TRBV5-5 and TRBJ2-2; tentatively, D is TRBD1 (7 bases). Trimming shortened V by 4 bases and J by 5 bases, and 15 bases separated the two germline ends. Germline CDR1 and CDR2: SGHKS and YYEKEE (reference sequence). CDR3 length equals 15 residues. In nucleotides, the CDR3 is TGTGCCAGCAGCCTCCGACAGGGAGGTACCGGGGAGCTGTTTTTT. It encodes CASSLRQGGTGELFF.

The CDR3 bases are TGTGCCAGCAGCCACGACAGGGGAAAGAATGAAAAACTGTTTTTT. This translates into CASSHDRGKNEKLFF. The chain carries TRBV6-5 and TRBJ1-4; 8 bases agree with TRBD1. The germline V gene has CDR1 MNHEY and CDR2 SVGAGI. V shed 6 bases and J 5 bases; nucleotides not matched to a gene: 8. The CDR3 is made up of 15 amino acids.

The rearrangement uses TRBV3-1 (or the pseudogene TRBV3-2) and TRBJ2-7; D gene uncertain. CDR3 length equals 15 residues. V was pared by 1 base and J by 0 bases, with 10 bases between. Looked up from germline, CDR1 is LGHDT and CDR2 is YNNKEL (reference sequence). Here the CDR3 DNA reads TGTGCCAGCAGCCAAGCCTTTACGAGCTCCTACGAGCAGTACTTC. Translating it yields CASSQAFTSSYEQYF.

The rearrangement joins TRBV6-7 to TRBJ1-3; D is uncertain. TRBV6-7 is labeled an ORF, and its function is uncertain. V lost 0 bases and J lost 0, with 12 bases in between. This CDR3 is built from 17 residues. CDR3 coding DNA: TGTGCCAGCAGTTACTCGAACAGAGCAACCTCTGGAAACACCATATATTTT. Its translation is CASSYSNRATSGNTIYF.

This clone was counted once. The V and J genes are TRBV9 and TRBJ2-7, with 8 bases aligning to TRBD2. The CDR3 sequence is 16 residues long. V lost 0 bases to trimming and J lost 4 bases; unmatched junction nucleotides: 9. Per germline, CDR1 SGDLS and CDR2 YYNGEE. The CDR3 nucleotides read TGTGCCAGCAGCGTAGACTCAAGCGGGGGATATTACGAGCAGTACTTC. Amino acid sequence: CASSVDSSGGYYEQYF.

The chain uses TRBV5-1 and TRBJ2-2, with unresolved D. The germline V and J ends were trimmed by 3 bases and 8 bases, with 14 bases remaining between them. Per the germline V gene, CDR1 is SGHRS and CDR2 is YFSETQ. This CDR3 has 14 amino acids. The CDR3 nucleotides read TGCGCCAGCAGCTCGTCCTGGATGGGTGGGGAGCTGTTTTTT. This codes for CASSSSWMGGELFF.

This chain links TRBV27 with TRBJ1-2, with TRBD1 matching over 7 bases. Germline CDR1 MNHEY, CDR2 SMNVEV (reference sequence). Trimming removed 5 bases from V and 6 bases from J; junction bases left unmatched: 15. This CDR3 region has 16 residues. The CDR3 region is CASSPSLETGRHGYTF. In DNA form, the CDR3 reads TGTGCCAGCAGTCCAAGCCTCGAGACAGGGAGACATGGCTACACCTTC.

The rearrangement uses TRBV30 and TRBJ2-5, with 10 nucleotides matching TRBD1. Germline loops: CDR1 GTSNPN, CDR2 SVGIG (reference sequence). The CDR3 loop spans 14 amino acids. The V segment lost 5 bases and the J segment 4 bases; nucleotides outside the gene matches: 7. CDR3 nucleotide sequence: TGTGCCTGGCAGGACAGGGGGAGAGGAGAGACCCAGTACTTC. It yields the protein CAWQDRGRGETQYF.

This clone has just a few counts. J is TRBJ1-4 and V is TRBV5-1; D is possibly TRBD1 (6 bases). V gave up 4 bases and J gave up 3 bases, with 10 bases separating them. Germline CDR1 and CDR2: SGHRS and YFSETQ. The CDR3 has 14 amino acids. CDR3 protein: CASSKTGSNEKLFF. DNA of the CDR3: TGCGCCAGCAGCAAGACAGGTTCTAATGAAAAACTGTTTTTT. The complete variable domain, with remaining parts taken from reference TRBV5-1 and TRBJ1-4, reads KAGVTQTPRYLIKTRGQQVTLSCSPISGHRSVSWYQQTPGQGLQFLFEYFSETQRNKGNFPGRFSGRQFSNSRSEMNVSTLELGDSALYLCASSKTGSNEKLFFGSGTQLSVL.

This chain links TRBV2 with TRBJ1-5; 8 bases align to TRBD1. The germline V gene encodes CDR1 SNHLY and CDR2 FYNNEI. The CDR3 spans 16 residues. V lost 6 bases, J lost 0 bases, and 7 bases stayed unmatched. As DNA, the CDR3 is TGTGCCAGCAGGGAGGACAGGGAATATAGCAATCAGCCCCAGCATTTT. The encoded protein is CASREDREYSNQPQHF.

The chain couples TRBV5-6 to TRBJ2-4; possible D gene TRBD2, 7 bases. The CDR3 has 15 residues. Trimming removed 2 bases from V and 1 base from J, with 10 bases in between. Germline V gene sequence: CDR1 SGHDT, CDR2 YYEEEE. This chain's CDR3 is CASSFRGAAKNIQYF. CDR3 bases: TGTGCCAGCAGCTTTCGGGGGGCGGCCAAAAACATTCAGTACTTC.

This clone was recorded a few times. V gene TRBV4-1 combines with J gene TRBJ1-2; 7 nucleotides agree with TRBD1. Trimming at V came to 2 bases and at J to 9 bases, leaving 6 bases not matched to a gene. CDR3 size: 13 residues. Germline assignment: CDR1 MGHRA and CDR2 YSYEKL. CDR3 in DNA: TGCGCCAGCAGCCAAACCGGGACAGCTAGCTACACCTTC. Its translation is CASSQTGTASYTF.

This rearrangement joins TRBV4-1 to TRBJ2-7; D gene uncertain. CDR1 and CDR2 from the germline V gene are MGHRA and YSYEKL. This CDR3 is built from 13 residues. Between the trimmed V and J ends, which lost 0 bases and 1 base, there was a span of 4 bases. This CDR3 is CASSQDSSYEQYF. CDR3 DNA sequence: TGCGCCAGCAGCCAAGACAGTTCCTACGAGCAGTACTTC.